The rows below give T cell receptor beta chains drawn from one sample of a study of identical twins. TCRdb ran MiXCR on the 5' RACE reads and lists one entry per CDR3 protein. The sample gives 350,000 or so distinct CDR3 sequences, 9% to 15% of which show up once; just over 7% is in the top ten. These data were also filed under a second study, of yellow fever vaccine responses in identical twins.

The sample was CD8+ T cells sorted from blood. Receptors were obtained from a woman aged 18-29 years in good health. Both conserved end residues are part of each CDR3. The D gene is left open where the match is weak. Clone size is shown for a subset of rows, as once, few, many or a class of expanded clone.

size,D,V,J,CDR3,DNA
few,-,TRBV7-6,TRBJ2-5,CASSRRVQETQYF,TGTGCCAGCAGTCGTAGAGTCCAAGAGACCCAGTACTTC
-,-,TRBV27,TRBJ2-2,CASSSPTSTNTGELFF,TGTGCCAGCAGTTCCCCGACAAGTACGAACACCGGGGAGCTGTTTTTT
-,TRBD2,TRBV11-2,TRBJ2-5,CASSSYGTSGGYGSLETQYF,TGTGCCAGCAGCTCATACGGGACTAGCGGGGGTTACGGGTCGTTAGAGACCCAGTACTTC
many,-,TRBV5-1,TRBJ2-2,CASSLLLDTGELFF,TGCGCCAGCAGCTTGTTATTGGACACCGGGGAGCTGTTTTTT
-,-,TRBV5-6,TRBJ2-5,CASSPLSGAEQETQYF,TGTGCCAGCAGCCCCCTATCCGGGGCGGAACAAGAGACCCAGTACTTC
few,-,TRBV5-1,TRBJ1-3,CASSLAKQAERDTIYF,TGCGCCAGCAGCTTGGCCAAACAGGCTGAAAGGGACACCATATATTTT
few,-,TRBV29-1,TRBJ2-1,CSVNGPTIEQFF,TGCAGCGTTAACGGGCCCACAATTGAGCAGTTCTTC
few,TRBD2,TRBV7-6,TRBJ2-1,CASSLRGTSGDEQFF,TGTGCCAGCAGCCTCAGGGGGACTAGCGGGGATGAGCAGTTCTTC
-,-,TRBV7-6,TRBJ2-4,CASSLLDLGQACGPQYF,TGTGCCAGCAGCTTACTGGACCTCGGACAAGCTTGTGGCCCCCAGTACTTC
-,TRBD2,TRBV13,TRBJ2-1,CASSLGELAGWLNEQFF,TGTGCCAGCAGCTTAGGGGAACTAGCGGGATGGCTCAATGAGCAGTTCTTC
few,-,TRBV20-1,TRBJ2-3,CSASVYPRASDTQYF,TGCAGTGCTAGTGTGTACCCCAGGGCCTCAGATACGCAGTATTTT
-,-,TRBV14,TRBJ2-5,CASSQDERVLRETQYF,TGTGCCAGCAGCCAAGATGAGCGGGTTCTTCGGGAGACCCAGTACTTC
-,-,TRBV27,TRBJ2-1,CASSLIGVRSSYNEQFF,TGTGCCAGCAGTTTAATAGGGGTAAGGTCCTCCTACAATGAGCAGTTCTTC
-,-,TRBV5-1,TRBJ2-2,CASSLARGPNTGELFF,TGCGCCAGCAGCTTGGCACGGGGCCCGAACACCGGGGAGCTGTTTTTT
-,TRBD1,TRBV7-9,TRBJ2-2,CASSPPTGLTGELFF,TGTGCCAGCAGCCCACCGACAGGGCTCACCGGGGAGCTGTTTTTT
-,-,TRBV7-6,TRBJ1-1,CASSLRRGDTEAFF,TGTGCCAGCAGCTTGCGTCGGGGTGACACTGAAGCTTTCTTT
few,TRBD1,TRBV2,TRBJ1-1,CASSEGTGILITEAFF,TGTGCCAGCAGTGAAGGGACAGGGATTCTAATCACTGAAGCTTTCTTT
-,TRBD2,TRBV6-1,TRBJ2-1,CASSTPAGAYEQFF,TGTGCCAGCAGTACCCCAGCGGGAGCTTATGAGCAGTTCTTC
many,-,TRBV28,TRBJ2-2,CASSPTRGDTGELFF,TGTGCCAGCAGTCCGACCAGGGGGGACACCGGGGAGCTGTTTTTT
few,-,TRBV7-9,TRBJ2-1,CASSLALLRGGEQFF,TGTGCCAGCAGCTTAGCGCTTTTAAGGGGAGGTGAGCAGTTCTTC
few,-,TRBV11-1,TRBJ2-1,CASSLVGGAGLEQFF,TGTGCCAGCAGCTTAGTTGGAGGCGCGGGTCTTGAGCAGTTCTTC
-,TRBD2,TRBV7-9,TRBJ2-3,CASSGTSGGPPGDTQYF,TGTGCCAGCTCCGGGACTAGCGGGGGACCTCCGGGAGATACGCAGTATTTT
-,TRBD1,TRBV5-1,TRBJ2-1,CASSSRDSYNEQFF,TGCGCCAGCAGCTCCCGGGACAGCTACAATGAGCAGTTCTTC
few,-,TRBV7-6,TRBJ1-1,CASSYNRESMNTEAFF,TGTGCCAGCAGTTATAACAGGGAGTCCATGAACACTGAAGCTTTCTTT
many,TRBD2,TRBV15,TRBJ2-1,CATSGDGRLASYNEQFF,TGTGCCACCAGCGGCGACGGGAGACTAGCCTCCTACAATGAGCAGTTCTTC
-,TRBD2,TRBV4-1,TRBJ2-5,CASSLGLAGVLGETQYF,TGCGCCAGCAGCCTGGGACTAGCGGGAGTCTTGGGAGAGACCCAGTACTTC
few,-,TRBV6-1,TRBJ1-1,CASSLDVVHEAFF,TGTGCCAGCAGCCTCGATGTTGTGCATGAAGCTTTCTTT
-,-,TRBV2,TRBJ2-1,CASTLRGEQFF,TGTGCCAGCACCCTGCGGGGAGAGCAGTTCTTC
few,-,TRBV11-2,TRBJ2-3,CASSLDRPIGTDTQYF,TGTGCCAGCAGCTTAGACAGACCCATAGGCACAGATACGCAGTATTTT
-,TRBD2,TRBV12-3/TRBV12-4,TRBJ2-1,CASRPTSGRAAEQFF,TGTGCCAGCAGACCAACTAGCGGGAGGGCCGCGGAGCAGTTCTTC
many,TRBD1,TRBV6-5,TRBJ2-6,CASSYNRGFSGANVLTF,TGTGCCAGCAGTTACAACAGGGGCTTCTCTGGGGCCAACGTCCTGACTTTC
few,-,TRBV7-8,TRBJ1-1,CASSLESGAFF,TGTGCCAGCAGCTTAGAGTCAGGGGCTTTCTTT
few,-,TRBV20-1,TRBJ2-1,CSARRSGLNNEQFF,TGCAGTGCTAGACGTTCGGGACTCAACAATGAGCAGTTCTTC
few,-,TRBV24-1,TRBJ1-5,CATSVPGSNQPQHF,TGTGCCACCAGTGTGCCGGGTAGCAATCAGCCCCAGCATTTT
-,TRBD1,TRBV20-1,TRBJ1-4,CSARGSGQEDEKLFF,TGCAGTGCTAGAGGTTCCGGACAGGAAGATGAAAAACTGTTTTTT
few,-,TRBV28,TRBJ2-7,CASSSGRSYEQYF,TGTGCCAGCAGTTCAGGGAGGTCCTACGAGCAGTACTTC
many,-,TRBV12-3/TRBV12-4,TRBJ2-5,CASTLGLQETQYF,TGTGCCAGCACCCTGGGTCTCCAAGAGACCCAGTACTTC
many,-,TRBV6-2/TRBV6-3,TRBJ2-1,CASSATSYNEQFF,TGTGCCAGCAGCGCAACTAGTTACAATGAGCAGTTCTTC
-,TRBD2,TRBV29-1,TRBJ2-3,CSVVGGSLDTQYF,TGCAGCGTTGTAGGCGGGAGCTTAGATACGCAGTATTTT
few,-,TRBV28,TRBJ2-6,CASSLLGISGANVLTF,TGTGCCAGCAGTTTATTGGGGATCTCTGGGGCCAACGTCCTGACTTTC
-,TRBD2,TRBV7-9,TRBJ2-1,CASTLTSGVREQFF,TGTGCCAGCACCCTTACCAGCGGGGTCCGTGAGCAGTTCTTC
few,TRBD2,TRBV4-1,TRBJ2-2,CASSQRLAGGGPERELFF,TGCGCCAGCAGCCAGAGACTAGCGGGAGGTGGGCCGGAGCGGGAGCTGTTTTTT
-,-,TRBV24-1,TRBJ2-1,CATSPQNWEGDEQFF,TGTGCCACCAGCCCCCAGAACTGGGAGGGGGATGAGCAGTTCTTC
-,-,TRBV12-5,TRBJ2-1,CASGSPGSNEQFF,TGTGCTAGTGGTTCCCCAGGTTCCAATGAGCAGTTCTTC
few,-,TRBV13,TRBJ2-6,CASSPPHSSGANVLTF,TGTGCCAGCAGTCCCCCGCATTCCTCTGGGGCCAACGTCCTGACTTTC
few,-,TRBV4-1,TRBJ1-1,CASRTWVWVVTEAFF,TGCGCCAGCAGGACCTGGGTTTGGGTTGTCACTGAAGCTTTCTTT
-,TRBD1,TRBV16,TRBJ1-2,CASSPSQGVHYGYTF,TGTGCCAGCAGCCCAAGCCAGGGGGTGCACTATGGCTACACCTTC
-,-,TRBV7-8,TRBJ2-2,CASSPGRPSTGELFF,TGTGCCAGCAGTCCTGGACGTCCGAGTACCGGGGAGCTGTTTTTT
few,-,TRBV7-2,TRBJ2-7,CASSRSGQLYEQYF,TGTGCCAGCAGCCGAAGCGGGCAGCTCTACGAGCAGTACTTC
few,-,TRBV20-1,TRBJ2-2,CSASAPRGGSTGELFF,TGCAGTGCGTCCGCCCCCAGGGGCGGTAGCACCGGGGAGCTGTTTTTT
few,-,TRBV12-3/TRBV12-4,TRBJ1-4,CASSLGSSNEKLFF,TGTGCCAGCAGTTTGGGGAGCTCTAATGAAAAACTGTTTTTT
-,TRBD2,TRBV27,TRBJ2-2,CASSHSSGRAGELFF,TGTGCCAGCAGTCACTCTAGCGGGAGGGCCGGGGAGCTGTTTTTT
few,TRBD1,TRBV5-1,TRBJ1-1,CASSQRDRGRRNTEAFF,TGCGCCAGCAGCCAAAGGGACAGGGGAAGGAGGAACACTGAAGCTTTCTTT
-,TRBD2,TRBV6-5,TRBJ2-2,CASSYSKSGGDTGELFF,TGTGCCAGCAGTTACTCGAAGAGCGGGGGGGATACCGGGGAGCTGTTTTTT
few,-,TRBV7-8,TRBJ2-3,CASSLRPSQGSGSTDTQYF,TGTGCCAGCAGCTTAAGGCCCTCTCAGGGTAGCGGCAGCACAGATACGCAGTATTTT
-,TRBD1,TRBV4-1,TRBJ1-1,CASSYGQGHTEAFF,TGCGCCAGCAGTTACGGACAGGGCCACACTGAAGCTTTCTTT